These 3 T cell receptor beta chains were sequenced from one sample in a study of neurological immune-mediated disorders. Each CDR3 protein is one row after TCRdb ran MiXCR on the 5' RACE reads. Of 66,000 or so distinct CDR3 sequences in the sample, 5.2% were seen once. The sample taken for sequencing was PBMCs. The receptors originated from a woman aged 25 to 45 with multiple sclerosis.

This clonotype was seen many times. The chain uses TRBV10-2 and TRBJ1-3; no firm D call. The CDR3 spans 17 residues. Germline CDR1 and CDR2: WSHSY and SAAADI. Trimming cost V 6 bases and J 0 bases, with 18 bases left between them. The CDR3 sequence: CASSPKYTVNSGNTIYF. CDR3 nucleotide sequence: TGCGCCAGCAGCCCTAAGTACACGGTTAACTCTGGAAACACCATATATTTT.

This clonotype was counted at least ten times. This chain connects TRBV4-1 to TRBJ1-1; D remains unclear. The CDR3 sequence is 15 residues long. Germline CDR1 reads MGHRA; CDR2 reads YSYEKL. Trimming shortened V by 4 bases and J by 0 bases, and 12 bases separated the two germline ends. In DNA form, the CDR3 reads TGCGCCAGCAGCCTCGGTTCGCTTTTGAACACTGAAGCTTTCTTT. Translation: CASSLGSLLNTEAFF.

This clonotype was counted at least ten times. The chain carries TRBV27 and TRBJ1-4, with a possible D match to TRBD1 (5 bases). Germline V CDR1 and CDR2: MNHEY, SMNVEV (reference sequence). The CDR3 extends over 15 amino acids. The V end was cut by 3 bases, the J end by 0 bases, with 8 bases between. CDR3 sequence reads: CASSFGGATNEKLFF. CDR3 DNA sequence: TGTGCCAGCAGTTTTGGGGGGGCAACTAATGAAAAACTGTTTTTT.